The 21 T cell receptor beta chains given below trace back to one sample, sequenced in a study of T cells expressing NK-cell markers. TCRdb re-called the 5' RACE reads; every CDR3 protein appears as one record, without DNA. The sample holds a few hundred thousand distinct CDR3 sequences. The sequencing sample was made of blood T cells: a sorted CD56 or NKG2C T cell subset, CD4+ or CD8+ T cells, or bulk PBMC T cells (not recorded which). The receptors here all came from a man younger than 30 in good health.

The gene calls are TRBV20-1 and TRBJ2-5; without DNA, the TCRdb call of TRBD2 cannot be checked. CDR1 DFQATT and CDR2 SNEGSKA come from the germline V gene (reference sequence). The CDR3 has 15 residues. The CDR3 reads CSAGGLAGRQETQYF.

This chain joins TRBV12-3 or TRBV12-4 and TRBJ2-7; the D call of TRBD2 rests on TCRdb alone, since no DNA is present to check it. The CDR3 totals 13 residues. The CDR3 sequence is CASSLGQGGQQYF.

This chain joins TRBV15 and TRBJ1-5; the D call of TRBD1 rests on TCRdb alone, since no DNA is present to check it. From germline, CDR1 is LNHNV and CDR2 YYDKDF (reference sequence). This CDR3 spans 17 amino acids. CDR3: CATSRLFDGNSNQPQHF.

This chain uses TRBV28 with TRBJ2-7; TCRdb gives TRBD1 as the D gene, but with no DNA this cannot be confirmed. Germline V gene sequence: CDR1 MDHEN, CDR2 SYDVKM. The CDR3 loop spans 13 amino acids. The CDR3 reads CASRADGTYEQYF.

The chain has TRBV7-8 and TRBJ2-1; the TCRdb D gene call, TRBD2, has no DNA to confirm it. Germline CDR1 and CDR2: SGHVS and FQNEAQ. This CDR3 contains 11 residues. CDR3 region: CASSLAGGEFF. The full variable domain, rest sourced from reference TRBV7-8 and TRBJ2-1, is GAGVSQSPRYKVAKRGQDVALRCDPISGHVSLFWYQQALGQGPEFLTYFQNEAQLDKSGLPSDRFFAERPEGSVSTLKIQRTQQEDSAVYLCASSLAGGEFFGPGTRLTVL.

The chain has TRBV5-1 and TRBJ1-6. The CDR3 is 14 amino acids. CDR1 is SGHRS and CDR2 is YFSETQ in the germline V gene. The CDR3 reads CASSVDRFNSPLHF.

This chain links TRBV6-5 with TRBJ2-1; TCRdb calls TRBD2, which cannot be checked without DNA. CDR3 size: 18 residues. Germline V lookup: CDR1 MNHEY, CDR2 SVGAGI. The CDR3 region is CASSWSSGKNMGYNEQFF.

This chain links TRBV7-9 with TRBJ2-5; the D call from TCRdb, TRBD2, cannot be confirmed without DNA. In germline, CDR1 is SEHNR, CDR2 FQNEAQ (reference sequence). The CDR3 runs to 14 residues. This CDR3 is CASEGLADQETQYF.

This sequence joins TRBV28 and TRBJ1-5; as DNA is missing, the TRBD1 call by TCRdb cannot be tested. Per the germline V gene, CDR1 is MDHEN and CDR2 is SYDVKM. This CDR3 contains 14 residues. This chain's CDR3 is CASEPGGGNQPQHF.

This chain links TRBV27 with TRBJ2-5. The CDR3 has 16 amino acids. Germline V gene lookup returns CDR1 MNHEY and CDR2 SMNVEV (reference sequence). The CDR3 region is CASRWTGEGRGETQYF.

The rearrangement uses TRBV4-3 and TRBJ2-7; there is no DNA to check the TCRdb D call of TRBD1. The CDR3 is made up of 16 amino acids. Per the germline V gene, CDR1 is LGHNA and CDR2 is YSLEER. The CDR3 loop reads CASSQDRTGETYEQYF.

This chain connects TRBV10-3 to TRBJ2-7; TCRdb proposes TRBD1, but this gene call is untestable without DNA. This CDR3 is 14 amino acids long. Germline values: CDR1 ENHRY, CDR2 SYGVKD. The CDR3 loop reads CAISEVGRAHEQYF.

The chain recombines TRBV6-6 with TRBJ1-2; as DNA is missing, the TRBD1 call by TCRdb cannot be tested. Germline assignment: CDR1 MNHNY and CDR2 SVGAGI (reference sequence). This CDR3 spans 13 amino acids. CDR3 residues: CASSEDPERGYTF.

The chain couples TRBV5-8 to TRBJ1-2. CDR1 is SGHTS and CDR2 is YDEGEE in the germline V gene. CDR3 length equals 13 residues. CDR3 amino acids: CASRQTAGYGYTF. The full variable domain, its missing parts supplied by reference TRBV5-8 and TRBJ1-2, is EAGVTQSPTHLIKTRGQQATLRCSPISGHTSVYWYQQALGLGLQFLLWYDEGEERNRGNFPPRFSGRQFPNYSSELNVNALELEDSALYLCASRQTAGYGYTFGSGTRLTVV.

J is TRBJ1-3 and V is TRBV7-9. The CDR3 contains 15 residues. The germline gives CDR1 SEHNR, CDR2 FQNEAQ (reference sequence). CDR3: CASSLALRRRNTIYF.

This rearrangement joins TRBV7-8 to TRBJ1-2; absent DNA, TCRdb's TRBD1 call cannot be checked. The CDR3 loop spans 15 amino acids. Germline V gene lookup returns CDR1 SGHVS and CDR2 FQNEAQ. The CDR3 loop reads CASSPLDRSFYGYTF.

The chain recombines TRBV7-8 with TRBJ2-4; TCRdb proposes TRBD2, but this gene call is untestable without DNA. The length of the CDR3 is 16 residues. Germline lookup yields CDR1 SGHVS and CDR2 FQNEAQ. CDR3 residues: CASSLVRAGAKNIQYF.

V gene TRBV12-3 or TRBV12-4 combines with J gene TRBJ2-3. CDR3 size: 15 residues. The CDR3 region is CASSLAVWGTDTQYF.

The chain employs TRBV5-1 and TRBJ2-3; there is no DNA to check the TCRdb D call of TRBD2. Germline V gene sequence: CDR1 SGHRS, CDR2 YFSETQ. The CDR3 extends over 17 amino acids. CDR3 residues: CASSLASQSSSTDTQYF.

V is TRBV6-2 or TRBV6-3 and J is TRBJ1-5; TCRdb outputs TRBD1, but without DNA this stays unchecked. The germline gives CDR1 MNHEY, CDR2 SVGEGT. The CDR3 sequence is 13 residues long. CDR3 sequence reads: CASSETGVGPQHF.

The chain joins TRBV5-1 to TRBJ2-3; with no DNA, the TCRdb D assignment of TRBD1 cannot be verified. There are 15 residues in the CDR3. CDR1 and CDR2 from the germline V gene are SGHRS and YFSETQ. CDR3 amino acids: CASSKDRQGADTQYF.